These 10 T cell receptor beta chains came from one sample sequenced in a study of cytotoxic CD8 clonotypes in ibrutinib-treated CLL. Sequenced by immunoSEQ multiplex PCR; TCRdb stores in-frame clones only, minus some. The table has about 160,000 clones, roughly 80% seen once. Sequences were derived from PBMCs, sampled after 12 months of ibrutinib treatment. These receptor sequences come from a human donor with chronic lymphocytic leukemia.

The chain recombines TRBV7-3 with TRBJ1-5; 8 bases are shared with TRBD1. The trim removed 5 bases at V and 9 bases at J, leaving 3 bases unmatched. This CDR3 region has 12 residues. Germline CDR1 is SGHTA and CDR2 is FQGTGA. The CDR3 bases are TGTGCCAGCAGCCCCGACAGGGGGCCCCAGCATTTT. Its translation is CASSPDRGPQHF.

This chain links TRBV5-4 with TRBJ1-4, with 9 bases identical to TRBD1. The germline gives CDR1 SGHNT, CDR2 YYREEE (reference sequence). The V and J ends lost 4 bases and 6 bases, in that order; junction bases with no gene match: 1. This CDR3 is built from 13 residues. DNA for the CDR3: TGTGCCAGCAGCAGGGACAGGGATGAAAAACTGTTTTTT. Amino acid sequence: CASSRDRDEKLFF.

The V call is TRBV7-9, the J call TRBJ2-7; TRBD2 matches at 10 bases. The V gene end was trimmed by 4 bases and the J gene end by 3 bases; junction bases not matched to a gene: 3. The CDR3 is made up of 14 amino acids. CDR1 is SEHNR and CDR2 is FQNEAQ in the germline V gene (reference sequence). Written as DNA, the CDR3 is TGTGCCAGCAGCTCTAGCGGGGGAAACTACGAGCAGTACTTC. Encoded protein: CASSSSGGNYEQYF.

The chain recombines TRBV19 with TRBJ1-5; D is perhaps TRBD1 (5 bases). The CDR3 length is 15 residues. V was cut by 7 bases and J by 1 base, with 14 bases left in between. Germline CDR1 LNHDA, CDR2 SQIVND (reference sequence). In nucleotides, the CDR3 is TGTGCCAGTACCGCCGTCGGGGGGAGCAATCAGCCCCAGCATTTT. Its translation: CASTAVGGSNQPQHF.

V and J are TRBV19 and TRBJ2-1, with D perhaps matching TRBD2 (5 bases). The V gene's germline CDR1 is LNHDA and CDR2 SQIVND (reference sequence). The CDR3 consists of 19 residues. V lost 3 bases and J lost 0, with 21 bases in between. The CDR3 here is CASSIFPVSVGSSYNEQFF. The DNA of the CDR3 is TGTGCCAGTAGTATCTTTCCAGTCTCAGTAGGGAGCTCCTACAATGAGCAGTTCTTC.

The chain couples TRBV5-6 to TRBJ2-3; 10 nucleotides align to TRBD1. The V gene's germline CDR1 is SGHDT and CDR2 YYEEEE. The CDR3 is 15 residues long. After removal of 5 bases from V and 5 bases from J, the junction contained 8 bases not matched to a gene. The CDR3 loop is CASSSRQGAGDTQYF. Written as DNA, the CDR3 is TGTGCCAGCAGTTCTCGACAGGGGGCAGGAGATACGCAGTATTTT.

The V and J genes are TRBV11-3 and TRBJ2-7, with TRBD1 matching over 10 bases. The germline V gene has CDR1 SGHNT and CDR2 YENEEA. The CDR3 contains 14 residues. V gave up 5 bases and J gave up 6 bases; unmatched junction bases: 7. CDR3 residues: CASSTRQGAGEQYF. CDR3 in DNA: TGTGCCAGCAGCACAAGACAGGGGGCCGGCGAGCAGTACTTC.

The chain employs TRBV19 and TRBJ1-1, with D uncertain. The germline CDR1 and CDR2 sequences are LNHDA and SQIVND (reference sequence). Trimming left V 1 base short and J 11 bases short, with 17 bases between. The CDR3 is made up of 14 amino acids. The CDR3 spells CASSIGGPRTVAFF. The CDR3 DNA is TGTGCCAGTAGTATAGGCGGGCCCCGCACGGTGGCTTTCTTT. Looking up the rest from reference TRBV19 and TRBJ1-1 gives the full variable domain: DGGITQSPKYLFRKEGQNVTLSCEQNLNHDAMYWYRQDPGQGLRLIYYSQIVNDFQKGDIAEGYSVSREKKESFPLTVTSAQKNPTAFYLCASSIGGPRTVAFFGQGTRLTVV.

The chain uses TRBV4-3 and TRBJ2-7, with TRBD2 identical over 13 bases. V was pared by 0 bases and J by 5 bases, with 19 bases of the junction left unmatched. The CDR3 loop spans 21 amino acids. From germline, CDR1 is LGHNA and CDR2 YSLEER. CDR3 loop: CASSQDYAPGTSGTLTNEQYF. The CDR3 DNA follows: TGCGCCAGCAGCCAAGATTACGCGCCGGGGACTAGCGGGACTTTAACCAACGAGCAGTACTTC.

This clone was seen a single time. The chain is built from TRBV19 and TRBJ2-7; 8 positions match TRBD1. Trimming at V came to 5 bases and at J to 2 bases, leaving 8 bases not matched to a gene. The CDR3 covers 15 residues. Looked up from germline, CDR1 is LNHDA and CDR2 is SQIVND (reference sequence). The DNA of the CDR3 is TGTGCCAGTAGTGACCGCAGGGGGCCCGCCTACGAGCAGTACTTC. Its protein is CASSDRRGPAYEQYF.